This passage covers 26 T cell receptor beta chains from one sample sequenced in a study of blood T cell repertoires in COVID-19. Assay: immunoSEQ multiplex PCR; the TCRdb copy retains only in-frame clones and omits some. This repertoire shows roughly 95,000 clones, approximately 82% found once; its top ten account for roughly 4%. The specimen was peripheral blood. The receptor source for this set is a man aged 55 to 70 with acute or convalescent COVID-19.

The chain is built from TRBV7-2 and TRBJ2-5; D may be TRBD2 (5 bases). This CDR3 is 14 amino acids long. The ends were cut back, 0 bases at V and 5 bases at J, with 10 bases in the middle. From germline, CDR1 is SGHTA and CDR2 FQGNSA. This CDR3 is CASSLAGSAETQYF. The CDR3 nucleotides read TGTGCCAGCAGCTTAGCGGGTAGCGCCGAGACCCAGTACTTC.

The rearrangement uses TRBV3-1 (or the pseudogene TRBV3-2) and TRBJ1-4; perhaps TRBD1 as D (6 bases). This CDR3 is 15 amino acids long. The V end lost 0 bases, the J end lost 7 bases, and 12 bases lay between the germline ends. CDR1 LGHDT and CDR2 YNNKEL come from the germline V gene (reference sequence). The CDR3 sequence is CASSQERGISEKLFF. In DNA, the CDR3 is TGTGCCAGCAGCCAAGAGAGGGGGATAAGTGAAAAACTGTTTTTT.

This sequence joins TRBV5-1 and TRBJ2-3; 12 positions agree with TRBD2. Trimming cost V 4 bases and J 5 bases; bases outside gene matches: 5. Germline V CDR1 and CDR2: SGHRS, YFSETQ. CDR3 length equals 15 residues. The CDR3 reads CASSASGGAIDTQYF. The CDR3 DNA follows: TGCGCCAGCAGCGCTAGCGGGGGGGCCATAGATACGCAGTATTTT.

This rearrangement joins TRBV19 to TRBJ1-5; no clear D. The germline gives CDR1 LNHDA, CDR2 SQIVND (reference sequence). The CDR3 has 15 amino acids. Between the trimmed V and J ends, which lost 1 base and 7 bases, there was a span of 14 bases. The CDR3 here is CASSIALSAGQPQHF. Here the CDR3 DNA reads TGTGCCAGTAGTATAGCCCTTTCGGCGGGGCAGCCCCAGCATTTT.

The chain carries TRBV6-6 and TRBJ1-2; a weak D match, TRBD1 (5 bases). This CDR3 has 13 residues. The germline gives CDR1 MNHNY, CDR2 SVGAGI (reference sequence). The ends were cut back, 2 bases at V and 8 bases at J, with 12 bases in the middle. CDR3 in DNA: TGTGCCAGCAGTTACGGGGACGGGGGAGGCTACACCTTC. This translates into CASSYGDGGGYTF.

V and J are TRBV6-2 or TRBV6-3 and TRBJ1-5; no reliable D call. V lost 6 bases, J lost 1 base, and 7 bases lay in between. The CDR3 has 13 amino acids. CDR1 is MNHEY and CDR2 is SVGEGT in the germline V gene. The CDR3 DNA reads TGTGCCAGCAGCTCACAAAGCAATCAGCCCCAGCATTTT. It is translated as CASSSQSNQPQHF.

This sequence joins TRBV18 and TRBJ1-1; D is undetermined. The V gene lost 2 bases and the J gene lost 0 bases, with 7 bases spanning the gap. Germline V gene sequence: CDR1 KGHSH, CDR2 LQKENI. The CDR3 totals 14 residues. The CDR3 loop reads CASSPDILNTEAFF. As DNA, the CDR3 is TGTGCCAGCTCACCAGACATCCTGAACACTGAAGCTTTCTTT.

The chain links TRBV7-2 to TRBJ1-4, with D unclear. V was trimmed by 0 bases and J by 3 bases, leaving 5 bases between them. The CDR3 runs 14 residues. From germline, CDR1 is SGHTA and CDR2 FQGNSA. The CDR3 nucleotides are TGTGCCAGCAGCTTAGCCGGGGCTAATGAAAAACTGTTTTTT. Encoded protein: CASSLAGANEKLFF.

J is TRBJ1-1 and V is TRBV24-1; TRBD1 might be the D (5 bases). The V end was cut by 5 bases, the J end by 5 bases, with 11 bases between. The length of the CDR3 is 13 residues. Germline CDR1 KGHDR, CDR2 SFDVKD. The DNA for the CDR3 is TGTGCCACCAGTGGTCCCGGGGGAACTGAAGCTTTCTTT. Amino acids: CATSGPGGTEAFF.

The gene calls are TRBV7-9 and TRBJ2-1, with D unclear. CDR3 size: 13 residues. From germline, CDR1 is SEHNR and CDR2 FQNEAQ (reference sequence). With 5 bases removed from V and 7 bases from J, the gap between germline ends came to 12 bases. The CDR3 sequence is CASSPTSGNEQFF. The CDR3 DNA reads TGTGCCAGCAGCCCCACCTCGGGTAATGAGCAGTTCTTC.

This clone was seen only a few times. V usage is TRBV5-4 and J usage is TRBJ1-6; D not resolved. CDR1 and CDR2 from the germline V gene are SGHNT and YYREEE (reference sequence). The CDR3 runs 15 residues. Trimming cost V 1 base and J 7 bases, with 12 bases left between them. This chain's CDR3 is CASSLNGRVNSPLHF. The CDR3 DNA sequence: TGTGCCAGCAGCTTGAATGGGAGAGTCAATTCACCCCTCCACTTT.

The chain uses TRBV4-1 and TRBJ2-6, with D perhaps matching TRBD2 (5 bases). The CDR3 has 14 amino acids. Trimming shortened V by 6 bases and J by 2 bases, and 8 bases separated the two germline ends. Germline-derived CDR1 and CDR2 are MGHRA and YSYEKL. DNA for the CDR3: TGCGCCAGCAGGCCGGGGACTGGGGCCAACGTCCTGACTTTC. This gives the protein CASRPGTGANVLTF.

V is TRBV9 and J is TRBJ2-7; TRBD1 matches 8 bases. V was pared by 4 bases and J by 3 bases, with 6 bases of the junction left unmatched. CDR3 length: 14 amino acids. Germline CDR1 reads SGDLS; CDR2 reads YYNGEE. As DNA, the CDR3 is TGTGCCAGCAGCCCCGGACAGGGCATCTACGAGCAGTACGTC. Protein: CASSPGQGIYEQYV.

The rearrangement uses TRBV18 and TRBJ2-7; weak D call: TRBD2 (6 bases). The CDR3 contains 17 residues. V lost 3 bases and J lost 0, with 18 bases in between. The germline CDR1 and CDR2 sequences are KGHSH and LQKENI. Written as DNA, the CDR3 is TGTGCCAGCTCACCGGCCGCGGCGGGGTCCAGCTCCTACGAGCAGTACTTC. Residues: CASSPAAAGSSSYEQYF.

A single count supports this clone. The chain recombines TRBV2 with TRBJ2-1; 9 positions agree with TRBD2. CDR1 SNHLY and CDR2 FYNNEI come from the germline V gene. The CDR3 is made up of 15 amino acids. V was clipped by 4 bases and J by 2 bases; unmatched bases: 3. The CDR3 region has the DNA TGTGCCAGCAGTGGAGGCGGGGGGGCCTACAATGAGCAGTTCTTC. It is translated as CASSGGGGAYNEQFF.

The rearrangement uses TRBV11-2 and TRBJ2-2, with D possibly TRBD2 on 6 matching bases. CDR3 length: 18 amino acids. The V gene lost 6 bases and the J gene lost 1 base, with 21 bases spanning the gap. CDR1 and CDR2 (germline): SGHAT, FQNNGV. The DNA for the CDR3 is TGTGCCAGCAGGCCGGCGGGATTGACACCTATGAACACCGGGGAGCTGTTTTTT. Protein product: CASRPAGLTPMNTGELFF.

The chain recombines TRBV15 with TRBJ2-7, with TRBD1 identical over 9 bases. This CDR3 is built from 15 residues. The V segment lost 3 bases and the J segment 7 bases; nucleotides outside the gene matches: 10. Germline V gives CDR1 LNHNV, CDR2 YYDKDF (reference sequence). Here the CDR3 reads CATSSDWDRAEEQYF. For the CDR3, the DNA is TGTGCCACCAGCAGCGATTGGGACAGGGCAGAGGAGCAGTACTTC.

This clone was found a few times. The chain is built from TRBV5-6 and TRBJ1-2, with TRBD1 matching 10 bases. The CDR3 loop spans 16 amino acids. V lost 1 base, J lost 5 bases, and 8 bases stayed unmatched. Germline V gives CDR1 SGHDT, CDR2 YYEEEE. The CDR3 loop is CASSLWGTGDSYGYTF. In DNA, the CDR3 is TGTGCCAGCAGCTTGTGGGGGACAGGGGACTCTTATGGCTACACCTTC.

This clone was seen only a few times. This sequence joins TRBV7-8 and TRBJ2-1, with 9 bases identical to TRBD2. This CDR3 comprises 15 residues. Germline CDR1 is SGHVS and CDR2 is FQNEAQ. J gave up 7 bases and V 4 bases, and 8 bases lay outside the gene matches. CDR3 sequence reads: CASSSGGGGRNEQFF. Written as DNA, the CDR3 is TGTGCCAGCAGCTCCGGCGGGGGGGGGAGGAATGAGCAGTTCTTC.

V is TRBV6-2 or TRBV6-3 and J is TRBJ2-3; D possibly corresponds to TRBD2 (5 bases). Trimming removed 6 bases at V and 6 bases at J, with 10 bases between. The germline gives CDR1 MNHEY, CDR2 SVGEGT. The length of the CDR3 is 12 residues. CDR3 in DNA: TGTGCCAGCAGCTGGGGAGCGGATACGCAGTATTTT. Protein: CASSWGADTQYF.

The chain is built from TRBV11-2 and TRBJ2-7, with 11 bases lining up with TRBD1. Trimming removed 5 bases from V and 1 base from J; junction bases left unmatched: 7. The CDR3 extends over 16 amino acids. From germline, CDR1 is SGHAT and CDR2 FQNNGV. DNA for the CDR3: TGTGCCAGCAGCGACCCTGGACAGGGGGCTTCCTACGAGCAGTACGTC. Translation: CASSDPGQGASYEQYV.

This rearrangement joins TRBV2 to TRBJ1-1; 7 bases align to TRBD1. This CDR3 is built from 14 residues. The junction had 12 bases not matched to a gene; V was cut back by 7 bases and J by 7 bases. Looked up from germline, CDR1 is SNHLY and CDR2 is FYNNEI. The CDR3 loop is CASNFDRAIHEAFF. For the CDR3, the DNA is TGTGCCAGCAACTTCGACAGGGCCATTCATGAAGCTTTCTTT.

CDR3 loop: CASRNREEKLFF. The DNA for the CDR3 is TGTGCCAGCAGAAACAGGGAGGAAAAACTGTTTTTT. The V gene is TRBV6-5, the J gene TRBJ1-4; maybe TRBD1 (6 bases). Germline V gives CDR1 MNHEY, CDR2 SVGAGI. V gave up 6 bases and J gave up 8 bases, with 10 bases separating them. The CDR3 loop spans 12 amino acids.

The chain joins TRBV24-1 to TRBJ2-2; maybe TRBD2 (5 bases). Per germline, CDR1 KGHDR and CDR2 SFDVKD. Between the trimmed V and J ends, which lost 5 bases and 13 bases, there was a span of 10 bases. The CDR3 extends over 11 amino acids. The CDR3 DNA reads as TGTGCCACCAGTGCGGGATTACGGCTGTTTTTT. Its protein product is CATSAGLRLFF.

A single count supports this clone. This chain uses TRBV11-3 with TRBJ2-7; possible D gene TRBD2, 7 bases. The CDR3 consists of 14 residues. Per germline, CDR1 SGHNT and CDR2 YENEEA. V lost 5 bases and J 3 bases, leaving 14 bases between the germline ends. CDR3 DNA: TGTGCCAGCAGCCCTAGGGGGGGCAGCTACGAGCAGTACGTC. Translating gives CASSPRGGSYEQYV.

The V and J genes are TRBV6-5 and TRBJ1-4, with TRBD1 as a possible D gene (6 bases). Germline V CDR1 and CDR2: MNHEY, SVGAGI. This CDR3 is built from 13 residues. The V and J ends lost 2 bases and 10 bases respectively, with 11 bases between them. CDR3 loop: CASSYRTAGKLFF. The CDR3 nucleotides are TGTGCCAGCAGTTACAGGACAGCAGGAAAACTGTTTTTT.